This TCR beta chain was sequenced during a study of PD-L1 blockade in urothelial cancer. Study at large: Prior chemotherapy regimens per patient numbered 0 to 3.

Generated by immunoSEQ multiplex PCR, the TCRdb table keeps only in-frame clones and is missing some. Among 45,000 to 55,000 clones listed, more than 75% were seen once. The study, taken as a whole, reports: When pretreatment blood TCR clonality was below the median, it predicted better survival.

Time point specified: pretreatment peripheral blood. In its sample, this clone was seen a few times. What it recognizes is unknown. The germline V gene has CDR1 SGHRS and CDR2 YFSETQ. CDR3 length: 16 amino acids. Trimming at V came to 4 bases and at J to 7 bases, leaving 12 bases not matched to a gene. The sequence was obtained from a man aged 45-60 years with urothelial cancer. V gene TRBV5-1 combines with J gene TRBJ2-2, with 8 positions matching TRBD2. The starting material was PBMCs, obtained around atezolizumab (anti-PD-L1) treatment. Written as DNA, the CDR3 is TGCGCCAGCAGCCTAAGACCGGGACTAGAGGACGGGGAGCTGTTTTTT. Protein sequence: CASSLRPGLEDGELFF.